This record concerns one T cell receptor beta chain sequence. This entry belongs to a study of shared T cell receptors in the human thymus. CDR1 is MDHEN and CDR2 is SYDVKM in the germline V gene. CDR3 length: 17 amino acids. Trimming pared 0 bases from V and 2 bases from J, leaving 11 bases between. Profiling relied on immunoSEQ multiplex PCR, and the TCRdb table lists in-frame clones only, not all of them. The sample includes approximately 730,000 clones, 80% to 90% of them seen just once. The same data also went into a second study, on human thymus T cells. That report notes: Across thymic and blood repertoires, the usage of V and J genes appeared to be biased.

This chain joins TRBV28 and TRBJ1-6; D ambiguous. This receptor was obtained from a girl under three years old with a congenital heart defect. Sequenced sample: thymocytes. The CDR3 reads CASSLWRAPAYNSPLHF. The CDR3 region has the DNA TGTGCCAGCAGTTTATGGCGGGCGCCTGCCTATAATTCACCCCTCCACTTT.